This T cell receptor (beta chain) is from a study of blood T cell repertoires in COVID-19. In the authors' workflow: Estimated nucleated cell counts came from reference gene primer amplification. Profiling relied on immunoSEQ multiplex PCR, and the TCRdb table lists in-frame clones only, not all of them. V, J and clone size reflect that table, while D and trimming were determined from the DNA. This sample has approximately 300,000 clones, with over 75% found just once. V gave up 1 base and J gave up 4 bases; unmatched junction bases: 3. The CDR3 is 15 amino acids. Germline V gives CDR1 SGHAT, CDR2 FQNNGV. Cohort placement rested on clinical history that participants reported themselves. Recovered participants had two consecutive negative NP/OP PCR tests, healthcare professional clearance, or symptom resolution.

Sample: PBMCs or T cells enriched from blood (not recorded which). This TCR was recovered from a woman in her thirties who had recovered from COVID-19. The gene calls are TRBV11-2 and TRBJ1-4, with 7 bases identical to TRBD1. The CDR3 coding sequence is TGTGCCAGCAGCTTAGCGACAGGGATTAATGAAAAACTGTTTTTT. Translated, it gives CASSLATGINEKLFF.